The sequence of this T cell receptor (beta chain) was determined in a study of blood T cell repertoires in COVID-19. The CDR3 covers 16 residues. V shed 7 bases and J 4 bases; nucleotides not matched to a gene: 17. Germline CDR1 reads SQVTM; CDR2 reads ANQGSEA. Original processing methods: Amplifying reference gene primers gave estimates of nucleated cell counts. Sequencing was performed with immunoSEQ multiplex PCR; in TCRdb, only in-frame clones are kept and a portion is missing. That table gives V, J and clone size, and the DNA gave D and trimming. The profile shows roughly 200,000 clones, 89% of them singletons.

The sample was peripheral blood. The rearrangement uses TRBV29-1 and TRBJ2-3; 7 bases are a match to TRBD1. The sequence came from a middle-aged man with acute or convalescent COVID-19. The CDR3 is CSAGLMVGGMADTQYF. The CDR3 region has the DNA TGCAGCGCCGGATTGATGGTAGGGGGCATGGCAGATACGCAGTATTTT.